Below are 10 T cell receptor beta chains sequenced from a single sample in a study of blood T cells in healthy people across ages (dated by TCRdb to the mid-2010s). Library preparation used 5' RACE. TCRdb names Illumina HiSeq 2500 as the instrument used. A second about 7 to 11 cycle PCR used a sample-barcoded 5' primer and a J-beta primer mix. TCRdb reanalyzed the raw reads on its own, using fastp at Q25 for trimming and MiXCR for clone calling, and kept in-frame beta chains. All rows with the same CDR3 protein become a single entry with the most common DNA and genes. The sample includes 650,000 to 700,000 distinct CDR3 sequences, with less than 40% observed a single time. The top ten clonotypes cover 15% to 19% of the sample. Source material: blood. The source of these receptors is a woman aged 80 or older in good health. Donor details come from another sample of the same person, matched by shared clones.

J is TRBJ1-1 and V is TRBV2; 8 nucleotides agree with TRBD1. Germline V lookup: CDR1 SNHLY, CDR2 FYNNEI. This CDR3 is built from 13 residues. The trim removed 8 bases at V and 4 bases at J, leaving 6 bases unmatched. The CDR3, as DNA: TGTGCCAGCCATAAGACAGGGGCCACTGAAGCTTTCTTT. Translated: CASHKTGATEAFF.

This clonotype was detected a few times. V gene TRBV18 combines with J gene TRBJ2-5, with 11 bases fitting TRBD2. The junction had 19 bases not matched to a gene; V was cut back by 5 bases and J by 11 bases. CDR1 is KGHSH, CDR2 LQKENI, per germline. The CDR3 totals 17 residues. The CDR3 reads CASSSMPGSGGVNEQYF. The DNA for the CDR3 is TGTGCCAGCTCATCGATGCCCGGTAGCGGGGGGGTTAATGAGCAGTACTTC.

This clonotype was observed many times. V is TRBV5-1 and J is TRBJ2-1; the D gene could be TRBD1 or TRBD2 (6 bases each). V lost 0 bases to trimming and J lost 4 bases, with 11 bases between them. The CDR3 contains 15 residues. Per germline, CDR1 SGHRS and CDR2 YFSETQ. CDR3 nucleotides: TGCGCCAGCAGCTTGGAGGGGGGAAAATACAATGAGCAGTTCTTC. It is translated as CASSLEGGKYNEQFF.

There are many counts of this clonotype. The chain joins TRBV7-2 to TRBJ1-2; 7 nucleotides align to TRBD1. CDR3 size: 13 residues. Germline V gene sequence: CDR1 SGHTA, CDR2 FQGNSA. With 4 bases clipped from V and 6 bases from J, the junction kept 5 bases outside the gene matches. The CDR3 DNA reads as TGTGCCAGCAGCTGGGACAGTGTCGATGGCTACACCTTC. Translation gives CASSWDSVDGYTF.

This clonotype was detected many times. The chain couples TRBV20-1 to TRBJ2-1, with D perhaps given as TRBD1 or TRBD2 (6 bases each). Germline CDR1 reads DFQATT; CDR2 reads SNEGSKA (reference sequence). Trimming cost V 5 bases and J 5 bases, with 13 bases left between them. The CDR3 is 13 amino acids. The CDR3 sequence: CSAHRGLDNEQFF. In DNA, the CDR3 is TGCAGTGCTCACCGGGGGCTAGACAATGAGCAGTTCTTC.

V is TRBV15 and J is TRBJ1-2; D not certain. V lost 0 bases and J lost 6, with 14 bases in between. The germline CDR1 and CDR2 sequences are LNHNV and YYDKDF (reference sequence). This CDR3 is 15 amino acids long. CDR3: CATSRDKLTTHGYTF. In DNA, the CDR3 is TGTGCCACCAGCAGAGATAAGCTGACGACCCATGGCTACACCTTC.

This clonotype was observed many times. The chain uses TRBV4-3 and TRBJ1-1; the D is unclear. This CDR3 is built from 13 residues. Trimming pared 0 bases from V and 11 bases from J, leaving 13 bases between. The germline V gene encodes CDR1 LGHNA and CDR2 YSLEER. CDR3 amino acids: CASSQEGRAGAFF. CDR3 DNA: TGCGCCAGCAGCCAAGAAGGACGGGCGGGCGCTTTCTTT.

A remark on this clonotype: Relative to the germline gene, one junction end is altered; a read error may explain this. The V and J genes are TRBV7-3 and TRBJ1-1; TRBD1 might be the D (6 bases). The CDR3 has 13 amino acids. The germline CDR1 and CDR2 sequences are SGHTA and FQGTGA. This CDR3 reads CASSRGRNTEASF. The CDR3 nucleotides read TGTGCCAGCAGCAGGGGGAGGAACACTGAAGCTTCCTTT.

The rearrangement joins TRBV7-8 to TRBJ2-7; D might be TRBD1 (6 bases). The end of the DNA is better explained by TRBJ2-5, so the J call may be wrong. This CDR3 is 15 amino acids long. Germline V CDR1 and CDR2: SGHVS, FQNEAQ. CDR3 amino acids: CASSSQTGQQRTQYF. The DNA of the CDR3 is TGTGCCAGCAGCTCCCAAACCGGACAGCAAAGGACCCAGTACTTC.

This clonotype appeared many times. V usage is TRBV20-1 and J usage is TRBJ2-4, with 8 bases that match TRBD1. The CDR3 is 12 amino acids. With 7 bases clipped from V and 6 bases from J, the junction kept 5 bases outside the gene matches. Germline CDR1 DFQATT, CDR2 SNEGSKA (reference sequence). As DNA, the CDR3 is TGCAGTGTTCGAGACAGGGGAAACATTCAGTACTTC. This encodes CSVRDRGNIQYF.